Below are 32 T cell receptor beta chains sequenced from a single sample in a study of immune evolution from preneoplasia to lung adenocarcinoma. Here immunoSEQ multiplex PCR was the method, and the copy in TCRdb shows in-frame clones only, minus some. The table lists some 4,000 clones, about four fifths of them singletons. The sample was FFPE invasive lung adenocarcinoma tissue. The origin of the receptors is a person aged 40 to 65 with lung adenocarcinoma. Some clones in this sample may be carry-over from other donors' samples.

J is TRBJ2-7 and V is TRBV7-2, with TRBD2 matching over 9 bases. V shed 6 bases, J shed 6 bases, and the junction held 9 bases outside the gene matches. The CDR3 spans 14 residues. Germline assignment: CDR1 SGHTA and CDR2 FQGNSA. The CDR3 is CASRTSGTQGEQYF. In nucleotides, the CDR3 is TGTGCCAGCAGGACTAGCGGTACCCAGGGCGAGCAGTACTTC.

This clone was seen a handful of times. The J gene is TRBJ1-5, the V gene TRBV19; no definite D call. Trimming left V 9 bases short and J 3 bases short, with 9 bases between. Germline-derived CDR1 and CDR2 are LNHDA and SQIVND (reference sequence). This CDR3 spans 12 amino acids. CDR3 loop: CASSLINQPQHF. For the CDR3, the DNA is TGTGCCAGCAGTCTGATCAATCAGCCCCAGCATTTT.

This clone was counted only a few times. The genes are TRBV30 and TRBJ1-5; 8 bases map to TRBD1. V lost 4 bases to trimming and J lost 4 bases; unmatched junction nucleotides: 0. The CDR3 totals 12 residues. Germline loops: CDR1 GTSNPN, CDR2 SVGIG (reference sequence). The CDR3 DNA reads TGTGCCTGGAACAGGGGGAATCAGCCCCAGCATTTT. Its protein product is CAWNRGNQPQHF. The full variable domain, in which reference TRBV30 and TRBJ1-5 provide the parts outside the CDR3, is SQTIHQWPATLVQPVGSPLSLECTVEGTSNPNLYWYRQAAGRGLQLLFYSVGIGQISSEVPQNLSASRPQDRQFILSSKKLLLSDSGFYLCAWNRGNQPQHFGDGTRLSIL.

V and J are TRBV30 and TRBJ2-7, with D maybe TRBD1 (5 bases). Germline CDR1 GTSNPN, CDR2 SVGIG (reference sequence). The CDR3 loop spans 12 amino acids. V was clipped by 0 bases and J by 4 bases, with 7 bases between them. The CDR3 nucleotides read TGTGCCTGGAGTGTAAGGGGATACGAGCAGTACTTC. Protein: CAWSVRGYEQYF.

Sample share makes this clone large. This rearrangement joins TRBV9 to TRBJ2-5; 9 bases align to TRBD2. The CDR3 loop spans 15 amino acids. V was pared by 0 bases and J by 5 bases, with 5 bases of the junction left unmatched. Germline V gives CDR1 SGDLS, CDR2 YYNGEE. This chain's CDR3 is CASSVGAGGGETQYF. The CDR3 coding sequence is TGTGCCAGCAGCGTAGGGGCGGGAGGGGGTGAGACCCAGTACTTC.

The chain employs TRBV5-4 and TRBJ2-5, with a possible D match to TRBD2 (6 bases). Trimming pared 0 bases from V and 4 bases from J, leaving 10 bases between. Germline-derived CDR1 and CDR2 are SGHNT and YYREEE (reference sequence). This CDR3 spans 14 amino acids. This chain's CDR3 is CASSLGGTGETQYF. In DNA, the CDR3 is TGTGCCAGCAGCTTGGGCGGGACGGGAGAGACCCAGTACTTC.

This clone occurred a few times. V and J are TRBV2 and TRBJ2-1; 7 nucleotides align to TRBD1. The CDR3 extends over 12 amino acids. The V gene's germline CDR1 is SNHLY and CDR2 FYNNEI. With V trimmed by 4 bases and J by 12 bases, 6 bases remained unmatched. CDR3 sequence: CASSGTGVRQFF. The CDR3 DNA reads as TGTGCCAGCAGTGGTACAGGGGTACGGCAGTTCTTC.

The chain links TRBV19 to TRBJ1-2; 10 bases are shared with TRBD1. CDR1 is LNHDA and CDR2 is SQIVND in the germline V gene (reference sequence). Germline trimming cut 5 bases from V and 8 bases from J; bases unmatched to any gene: 8. This CDR3 spans 14 amino acids. CDR3: CASSPGTGVEGYTF. Here the CDR3 DNA reads TGTGCCAGTAGTCCAGGGACAGGGGTGGAGGGCTACACCTTC.

The chain is built from TRBV29-1 and TRBJ2-7; TRBD1 might be the D (6 bases). Germline values: CDR1 SQVTM, CDR2 ANQGSEA. The V and J ends lost 7 bases and 2 bases respectively, with 12 bases between them. The CDR3 runs 12 residues. The CDR3 region has the DNA TGCAGCGCCGCAGGGGTCGCCTACGAGCAGTACTTC. This translates into CSAAGVAYEQYF.

The genes are TRBV2 and TRBJ1-2; D possibly corresponds to TRBD1 (6 bases). Trimming removed 4 bases from V and 5 bases from J, with 8 bases in between. Germline loops: CDR1 SNHLY, CDR2 FYNNEI. The CDR3 has 12 residues. The CDR3: CASSVRGYGYTF. In DNA, the CDR3 is TGTGCCAGCAGTGTGAGGGGGTATGGCTACACCTTC.

This clone was seen more than once but under ten times. CDR3 coding DNA: TGTGCCAGCAGCTTACAGGGGACTAGTGGCAATGAGCAGTTCTTC. Its protein product is CASSLQGTSGNEQFF. The chain employs TRBV7-9 and TRBJ2-1, with TRBD2 identical over 8 bases. With V trimmed by 2 bases and J by 6 bases, 6 bases remained unmatched. CDR1 is SEHNR, CDR2 FQNEAQ, per germline (reference sequence). The CDR3 contains 15 residues.

Points on this clone: A far larger clone differs by one base, so this is likely a read error. V is TRBV7-6 and J is TRBJ2-7; TRBD2 might be the D (6 bases). The CDR3 has 14 residues. Germline V gene data show CDR1 as SGHVS and CDR2 as FNYEAQ. CDR3 in amino acids: CASSLEEGSYKQYF. For the CDR3, the DNA is TGTGCCAGCAGCTTAGAGGAGGGCTCCTACAAGCAGTACTTC.

V and J are TRBV29-1 and TRBJ1-4; a possible D gene is TRBD1 (5 bases). CDR3 size: 14 residues. Trimming removed 8 bases from V and 6 bases from J, with 19 bases in between. Per germline, CDR1 SQVTM and CDR2 ANQGSEA. The CDR3 protein is CSLRGRPRDEKLFF. CDR3 coding DNA: TGCAGCCTCCGGGGACGGCCCAGGGATGAAAAACTGTTTTTT.

V and J are TRBV29-1 and TRBJ1-1; tentatively, D is TRBD1 (5 bases). The CDR3 length is 14 residues. Germline values: CDR1 SQVTM, CDR2 ANQGSEA. Trimming removed 7 bases from V and 10 bases from J, with 25 bases in between. CDR3 sequence reads: CSALGVRDFGGAFF. CDR3 DNA: TGCAGCGCCTTAGGGGTTAGGGATTTTGGGGGAGCTTTCTTT.

The chain uses TRBV6-5 and TRBJ2-7; TRBD2 agrees at 11 bases. The V and J ends lost 0 bases and 5 bases, in that order; junction bases with no gene match: 6. CDR3 length equals 16 residues. CDR1 MNHEY and CDR2 SVGAGI come from the germline V gene. Here the CDR3 reads CASSYSIAGGPNEQYF. The DNA of the CDR3 is TGTGCCAGCAGTTACTCGATAGCGGGAGGGCCCAACGAGCAGTACTTC.

This rearrangement joins TRBV5-4 to TRBJ1-1; D ambiguous. This CDR3 contains 13 residues. Trimming took off 2 bases at V and 4 bases at J, with 9 bases between the two ends. In germline, CDR1 is SGHNT, CDR2 YYREEE (reference sequence). CDR3 coding DNA: TGTGCCAGCAGCTTTTTCGGGTTCACTGAAGCTTTCTTT. Translation gives CASSFFGFTEAFF.

The chain combines TRBV9 with TRBJ2-1, with 8 bases matching TRBD2. The CDR3 is 17 amino acids. V gave up 0 bases and J gave up 7 bases; unmatched junction bases: 12. In germline, CDR1 is SGDLS, CDR2 YYNGEE. CDR3 DNA sequence: TGTGCCAGCAGCGTAGGAATCAGCGGGAGAGGGAGGAATGAGCAGTTCTTC. Amino acids: CASSVGISGRGRNEQFF. The full variable domain, its missing parts supplied by reference TRBV9 and TRBJ2-1, is DSGVTQTPKHLITATGQRVTLRCSPRSGDLSVYWYQQSLDQGLQFLIQYYNGEERAKGNILERFSAQQFPDLHSELNLSSLELGDSALYFCASSVGISGRGRNEQFFGPGTRLTVL.

The V call is TRBV7-2, the J call TRBJ1-5, with a tentative D call TRBD1 (6 bases). Trimming stripped 5 bases from V and 9 bases from J, with 23 bases between. Germline V lookup: CDR1 SGHTA, CDR2 FQGNSA. This CDR3 is built from 16 residues. CDR3 sequence reads: CASSLRGHPSNLPQHF. In DNA form, the CDR3 reads TGTGCCAGCAGCCTAAGGGGACACCCGAGTAATTTGCCCCAGCATTTT. The full variable domain, with the rest looked up from reference TRBV7-2 and TRBJ1-5, is GAGVSQSPSNKVTEKGKDVELRCDPISGHTALYWYRQSLGQGLEFLIYFQGNSAPDKSGLPSDRFSAERTGGSVSTLTIQRTQQEDSAVYLCASSLRGHPSNLPQHFGDGTRLSIL.

This chain uses TRBV4-1 with TRBJ2-1, with 7 bases identical to TRBD2. V shed 1 base and J 3 bases; nucleotides not matched to a gene: 6. From germline, CDR1 is MGHRA and CDR2 YSYEKL. This CDR3 is 16 amino acids long. The CDR3 DNA is TGCGCCAGCAGCCAAGTGGGCGGGAGAGACTACAATGAGCAGTTCTTC. This translates into CASSQVGGRDYNEQFF.

The J gene is TRBJ2-7, the V gene TRBV18; TRBD1 is a possible D gene (5 bases). V was shortened by 5 bases and J by 0 bases, with 17 bases between the two germline ends. This CDR3 spans 16 amino acids. Germline V CDR1 and CDR2: KGHSH, LQKENI. The CDR3 nucleotides read TGTGCCAGCTCAGCCCTCCAGGGAAAACCCTCCTACGAGCAGTACTTC. It translates to CASSALQGKPSYEQYF.

The chain carries TRBV7-2 and TRBJ2-7; 12 nucleotides line up with TRBD2. Per germline, CDR1 SGHTA and CDR2 FQGNSA. This CDR3 spans 14 amino acids. V dropped 3 bases and J dropped 7; count of bases not matched to a gene: 4. CDR3 protein: CASSLGLAGGEQYF. In nucleotides, the CDR3 is TGTGCCAGCAGCTTGGGGCTAGCGGGAGGGGAGCAGTACTTC. Looking up the rest from reference TRBV7-2 and TRBJ2-7 gives the full variable domain: GAGVSQSPSNKVTEKGKDVELRCDPISGHTALYWYRQSLGQGLEFLIYFQGNSAPDKSGLPSDRFSAERTGGSVSTLTIQRTQQEDSAVYLCASSLGLAGGEQYFGPGTRLTVT.

This chain joins TRBV5-1 and TRBJ1-5, with D unresolved. The germline gives CDR1 SGHRS, CDR2 YFSETQ. CDR3 length equals 16 residues. The V end was cut by 0 bases, the J end by 0 bases, with 10 bases between. CDR3 amino acids: CASSLGHGDSNQPQHF. For the CDR3, the DNA is TGCGCCAGCAGCTTGGGGCACGGGGATAGCAATCAGCCCCAGCATTTT.

The rearrangement joins TRBV27 to TRBJ1-2; 11 nucleotides align to TRBD1. V lost 3 bases to trimming and J lost 4 bases; unmatched junction nucleotides: 10. CDR1 is MNHEY and CDR2 is SMNVEV in the germline V gene (reference sequence). This CDR3 contains 17 residues. CDR3 sequence reads: CASSFLGPGQGVYGYTF. Here the CDR3 DNA reads TGTGCCAGCAGTTTCCTGGGGCCGGGACAGGGGGTCTATGGCTACACCTTC.

The chain combines TRBV29-1 with TRBJ2-3, with D unclear. CDR1 and CDR2 (germline): SQVTM, ANQGSEA. Trimming pared 7 bases from V and 7 bases from J, leaving 15 bases between. The CDR3 contains 12 residues. CDR3: CSERVGLYTQYF. CDR3 DNA: TGCAGCGAAAGGGTTGGGCTTTATACGCAGTATTTT.

V and J are TRBV2 and TRBJ2-2, with 7 bases aligning to TRBD2. The CDR3 spans 15 residues. Germline V gives CDR1 SNHLY, CDR2 FYNNEI. V shed 6 bases and J 6 bases; nucleotides not matched to a gene: 10. The CDR3 DNA reads as TGTGCCAGCAGGATGACAGCGGCGGGAGCCGGGGAGCTGTTTTTT. Translated, it gives CASRMTAAGAGELFF.

The V and J genes are TRBV6-1 and TRBJ1-5; no definite D call. With 2 bases removed from V and 6 bases from J, the gap between germline ends came to 5 bases. The CDR3 contains 12 residues. Germline V gene lookup returns CDR1 MNHNS and CDR2 SASEGT. CDR3 nucleotide sequence: TGTGCCAGCAGTGAAATAGGTCAGCCCCAGCATTTT. This translates into CASSEIGQPQHF.

Concerning this clone itself: Its ends do not fully match the called genes, so a read error is possible. The chain employs TRBV7-7 and TRBJ1-1, with unresolved D. In germline, CDR1 is SSHAT, CDR2 FNYEAQ (reference sequence). CDR3 length: 13 residues. The CDR3 loop is CASSLNRYTEAFF. The DNA of the CDR3 is TGTGCTAGCAGCTTAAACCGATACACTGAAGCTTTCTTT.

CDR3 nucleotide sequence: TGTGCCAGCAGCCCGAAGGACAGGGGGGCAGATACGCAGTATTTT. Protein: CASSPKDRGADTQYF. The chain uses TRBV6-5 and TRBJ2-3, with TRBD1 identical over 10 bases. Germline values: CDR1 MNHEY, CDR2 SVGAGI. V shed 6 bases, J shed 4 bases, and the junction held 7 bases outside the gene matches. The length of the CDR3 is 15 residues.

This clone has just one count. The chain is built from TRBV5-1 and TRBJ2-1; tentative D call: TRBD2 (6 bases). The CDR3 is made up of 15 amino acids. Germline values: CDR1 SGHRS, CDR2 YFSETQ. With 4 bases removed from V and 4 bases from J, the gap between germline ends came to 15 bases. The DNA of the CDR3 is TGCGCCAGCAGCCGAACGGGGGAGGCTTACAATGAGCAGTTCTTC. Translation gives CASSRTGEAYNEQFF.

The rearrangement links TRBV5-1 to TRBJ1-2; D remains ambiguous. This CDR3 region has 15 residues. Trimming shortened V by 0 bases and J by 2 bases, and 11 bases separated the two germline ends. Germline lookup yields CDR1 SGHRS and CDR2 YFSETQ. Written as DNA, the CDR3 is TGCGCCAGCAGCTTGGATCCAGGATCAAACTATGGCTACACCTTC. It is translated as CASSLDPGSNYGYTF.

V is TRBV15 and J is TRBJ1-5; D is unclear. V lost 3 bases and J 2 bases, leaving 8 bases between the germline ends. The CDR3 contains 14 residues. Germline V gene lookup returns CDR1 LNHNV and CDR2 YYDKDF (reference sequence). The CDR3 sequence is CATSRDRGNQPQHF. CDR3 coding DNA: TGTGCCACCAGCAGGGACCGGGGCAATCAGCCCCAGCATTTT.

Regarding this clone: Germline is not matched at one junction end, which may reflect a read error. This rearrangement joins TRBV14 to TRBJ2-3, with 8 bases aligning to TRBD2. This CDR3 is built from 14 residues. Germline V CDR1 and CDR2: SGHDN, FVKESK. CDR3 residues: CASGQGLAGDTQYF. The CDR3 DNA is TGTGCCAGCGGCCAAGGGCTAGCGGGAGATACGCAGTATTTT.